Below are 18 T cell receptor beta chains sequenced from a single sample in a study of memory CD4+ T cells and cytomegalovirus serostatus. TCRdb's copy holds only in-frame clones and misses some; the assay was immunoSEQ multiplex PCR. The sample includes about 80,000 clones, roughly 80% seen only once; the top ten take around 0.78%. Single viable CD3+CD4+CD8-CD45RO+ cells were sorted as the memory CD4+ T cells. The material sequenced was memory CD4+ T cells from blood. These TCRs come from an adult in good health and CMV-seronegative.

The rearrangement uses TRBV7-2 and TRBJ1-2; D is unclear. V gave up 4 bases and J gave up 4 bases, with 19 bases separating them. Per the germline V gene, CDR1 is SGHTA and CDR2 is FQGNSA. The CDR3 runs 16 residues. The DNA of the CDR3 is TGTGCCAGCAGCTCGCAATTTCGGGGTACCCGCTATGGCTACACCTTC. Amino acid sequence: CASSSQFRGTRYGYTF.

The chain is built from TRBV5-1 and TRBJ1-4; 9 nucleotides line up with TRBD1. Per the germline V gene, CDR1 is SGHRS and CDR2 is YFSETQ. With 2 bases clipped from V and 0 bases from J, the junction kept 2 bases outside the gene matches. This CDR3 comprises 16 residues. CDR3 nucleotide sequence: TGCGCCAGCAGCTTCCGACAGGGGGCAACTAATGAAAAACTGTTTTTT. Translating it yields CASSFRQGATNEKLFF.

This clone was detected only a few times. The chain links TRBV7-9 to TRBJ2-2, with TRBD1 as a possible D gene (7 bases). V was cut by 5 bases and J by 7 bases, with 20 bases left in between. The germline V gene encodes CDR1 SEHNR and CDR2 FQNEAQ (reference sequence). This CDR3 contains 16 residues. This chain's CDR3 is CASSEDYRTGIGELFF. As DNA, the CDR3 is TGTGCCAGCAGCGAGGACTATCGGACAGGCATCGGGGAGCTGTTTTTT.

The V gene is TRBV7-2, the J gene TRBJ2-7; D remains ambiguous. Germline V gives CDR1 SGHTA, CDR2 FQGNSA. The CDR3 has 11 residues. The V end was cut by 8 bases, the J end by 7 bases, with 12 bases between. The CDR3 region is CASGEWGEQYF. The CDR3, as DNA: TGTGCCAGCGGGGAATGGGGAGAGCAGTACTTC. Drawing the rest from reference TRBV7-2 and TRBJ2-7, the complete variable domain is GAGVSQSPSNKVTEKGKDVELRCDPISGHTALYWYRQSLGQGLEFLIYFQGNSAPDKSGLPSDRFSAERTGGSVSTLTIQRTQQEDSAVYLCASGEWGEQYFGPGTRLTVT.

This CDR3 reads CASSLVQGGGTQYF. Here the CDR3 DNA reads TGTGCCAGCAGTTTAGTACAGGGGGGAGGGACCCAGTACTTC. This chain links TRBV28 with TRBJ2-5; the match to TRBD1 covers 8 bases. Germline CDR1 and CDR2: MDHEN and SYDVKM. Trimming removed 2 bases from V and 7 bases from J; junction bases left unmatched: 6. The CDR3 runs to 14 residues.

The V and J genes are TRBV4-2 and TRBJ2-3, with TRBD2 as a possible D gene (6 bases). The V gene's germline CDR1 is LGHNA and CDR2 YNFKEQ. The CDR3 has 17 amino acids. Trimming pared 0 bases from V and 8 bases from J, leaving 21 bases between. CDR3 DNA sequence: TGTGCCAGCAGCCAAGACTGGCGGGGCCCGGATCAGGTTACGCAGTATTTT. Translated: CASSQDWRGPDQVTQYF.

This chain uses TRBV10-1 with TRBJ2-1; TRBD1 is a possible D gene (5 bases). Trimming removed 3 bases at V and 10 bases at J, with 13 bases between. The CDR3 spans 13 residues. The V gene's germline CDR1 is WNHNN and CDR2 SYGVQD (reference sequence). This chain's CDR3 is CASSEAGRGEQFF. CDR3 DNA sequence: TGCGCCAGCAGTGAAGCTGGTAGGGGCGAGCAGTTCTTC.

J is TRBJ1-2 and V is TRBV5-1; 11 nucleotides line up with TRBD1. Germline-derived CDR1 and CDR2 are SGHRS and YFSETQ. V lost 4 bases to trimming and J lost 6 bases; unmatched junction nucleotides: 5. The CDR3 is made up of 14 amino acids. CDR3 in amino acids: CASSLGQGADGYTF. DNA of the CDR3: TGCGCCAGCAGCCTCGGACAGGGGGCAGATGGCTACACCTTC.

The CDR3 region has the DNA TGCGCCAGCAGCTCGATAGACACCGGGGAGCTGTTTTTT. This gives the protein CASSSIDTGELFF. The rearrangement joins TRBV5-1 to TRBJ2-2, with D unresolved. V lost 3 bases and J 3 bases, leaving 6 bases between the germline ends. This CDR3 has 13 residues. Germline loops: CDR1 SGHRS, CDR2 YFSETQ.

This chain uses TRBV19 with TRBJ1-3; 7 bases match TRBD1. The CDR3 spans 16 residues. V shed 6 bases, J shed 0 bases, and the junction held 8 bases outside the gene matches. Germline V gene data show CDR1 as LNHDA and CDR2 as SQIVND (reference sequence). In DNA, the CDR3 is TGTGCCAGTAGCCAGGGACAGCGATTCTCTGGAAACACCATATATTTT. This encodes CASSQGQRFSGNTIYF. Based on the CDR3 plus reference TRBV19 and TRBJ1-3, the full variable domain is DGGITQSPKYLFRKEGQNVTLSCEQNLNHDAMYWYRQDPGQGLRLIYYSQIVNDFQKGDIAEGYSVSREKKESFPLTVTSAQKNPTAFYLCASSQGQRFSGNTIYFGEGSWLTVV.

This chain uses TRBV18 with TRBJ2-3, with D perhaps TRBD2 (5 bases). The CDR3 has 14 residues. V gave up 4 bases and J gave up 3 bases, with 11 bases separating them. Germline loops: CDR1 KGHSH, CDR2 LQKENI. DNA for the CDR3: TGTGCCAGCTCACTTCTGGACTCAACAGATACGCAGTATTTT. Its protein is CASSLLDSTDTQYF.

The J gene is TRBJ2-5, the V gene TRBV10-3; D gene uncertain. Germline-derived CDR1 and CDR2 are ENHRY and SYGVKD. The CDR3 is 15 residues long. Deletions cut 6 bases from V and 4 bases from J, with 18 bases between. CDR3 region: CAIRDTRTRGETQYF. CDR3 nucleotide sequence: TGTGCCATCAGAGATACAAGAACACGTGGAGAGACCCAGTACTTC.

About this clone itself: The junction does not match germline at one end; this may be a read error. The J gene is TRBJ1-2, the V gene TRBV19; D is perhaps TRBD1 (5 bases). Germline V CDR1 and CDR2: LNHDA, SQIVND (reference sequence). The CDR3 is 14 amino acids. The CDR3 is CASSRTPTNYGYTF. The DNA for the CDR3 is TGTGCCAGCAGTAGGACACCGACTAACTATGGCTACACCTTC.

This clone was recorded a few times. The gene calls are TRBV2 and TRBJ2-1, with D unresolved. Germline V gives CDR1 SNHLY, CDR2 FYNNEI. The CDR3 runs to 14 residues. V dropped 8 bases and J dropped 1 base, with 12 bases sitting between them. The CDR3 loop is CASRRVISYNEQFF. The CDR3 DNA sequence: TGTGCCAGCCGTAGGGTGATATCCTACAATGAGCAGTTCTTC.

The rearrangement links TRBV5-6 to TRBJ2-7; D may match TRBD1 or TRBD2 (6 bases each). The CDR3 spans 14 residues. Trimming left V 3 bases short and J 0 bases short, with 10 bases between. CDR1 and CDR2 (germline): SGHDT, YYEEEE. CDR3 DNA: TGTGCCAGCAGCTCCCCGGGGGCCTCCTACGAGCAGTACTTC. Protein sequence: CASSSPGASYEQYF.

The chain is built from TRBV5-5 and TRBJ1-2, with D perhaps TRBD1 (5 bases). Germline V gene lookup returns CDR1 SGHKS and CDR2 YYEKEE (reference sequence). CDR3 length: 14 residues. V was cut by 4 bases and J by 4 bases, with 14 bases left in between. CDR3: CASSPVGETYGYTF. In DNA, the CDR3 is TGTGCCAGCAGCCCGGTAGGGGAGACCTATGGCTACACCTTC.

The chain employs TRBV15 and TRBJ2-3; D is perhaps TRBD1 or TRBD2 (5 bases each). Germline V gene data show CDR1 as LNHNV and CDR2 as YYDKDF (reference sequence). The germline V and J ends were trimmed by 4 bases and 1 base, with 9 bases remaining between them. The CDR3 covers 14 residues. The CDR3 spells CATSTRDGTDTQYF. The CDR3, as DNA: TGTGCCACCAGCACTAGGGACGGCACAGATACGCAGTATTTT.

The chain recombines TRBV9 with TRBJ2-2; D might be TRBD2 (5 bases). Germline CDR1 is SGDLS and CDR2 is YYNGEE. V was pared by 3 bases and J by 0 bases, with 9 bases between. The CDR3 length is 15 residues. CDR3 in amino acids: CASSADLANTGELFF. CDR3 DNA sequence: TGTGCCAGCAGCGCGGACTTGGCGAACACCGGGGAGCTGTTTTTT.